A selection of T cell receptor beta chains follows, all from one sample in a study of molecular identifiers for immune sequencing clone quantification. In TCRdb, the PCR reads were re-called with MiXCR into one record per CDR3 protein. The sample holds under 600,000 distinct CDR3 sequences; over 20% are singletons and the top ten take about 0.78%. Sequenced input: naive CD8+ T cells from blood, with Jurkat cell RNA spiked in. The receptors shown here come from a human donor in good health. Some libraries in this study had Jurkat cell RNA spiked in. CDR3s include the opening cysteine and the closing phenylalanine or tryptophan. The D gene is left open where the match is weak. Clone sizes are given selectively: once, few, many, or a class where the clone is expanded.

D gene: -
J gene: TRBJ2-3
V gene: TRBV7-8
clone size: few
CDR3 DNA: TGTGCCAGCAGCCGACCGGGACCCAGCACAGATACGCAGTATTTT
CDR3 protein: CASSRPGPSTDTQYF

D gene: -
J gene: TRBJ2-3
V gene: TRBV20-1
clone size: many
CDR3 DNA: TGCAGTGCTGTCCTGGGCCGCACAGATACGCAGTATTTT
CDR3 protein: CSAVLGRTDTQYF

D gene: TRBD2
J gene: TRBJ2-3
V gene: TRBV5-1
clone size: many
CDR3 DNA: TGCGCCAGCAGCTTCTTCAGCGGGAGTAGCACAGATACGCAGTATTTT
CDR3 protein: CASSFFSGSSTDTQYF

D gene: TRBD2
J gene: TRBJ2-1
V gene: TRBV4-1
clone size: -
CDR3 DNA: TGCGCCAGCAGCCAAGATAGCGGGAGTTGGTACAATGAGCAGTTCTTC
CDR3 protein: CASSQDSGSWYNEQFF

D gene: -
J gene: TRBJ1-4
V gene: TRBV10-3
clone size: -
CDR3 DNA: TGTGCCATCAGTGAGTGGGATAATGAAAAACTGTTTTTT
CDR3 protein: CAISEWDNEKLFF

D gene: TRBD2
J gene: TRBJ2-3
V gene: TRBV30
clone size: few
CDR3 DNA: TGTGCCTGGAGTGCCGAAACTAGCGGGAGGGGCTGGGCGCAGTATTTT
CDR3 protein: CAWSAETSGRGWAQYF

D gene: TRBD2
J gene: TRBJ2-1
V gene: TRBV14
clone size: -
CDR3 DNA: TGTGCCAGCAGCCCGCGGACTAGCGGGGAGGGCAATGAGCAGTTCTTC
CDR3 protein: CASSPRTSGEGNEQFF

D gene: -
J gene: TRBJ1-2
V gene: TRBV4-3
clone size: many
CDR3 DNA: TGCGCCAGCAGCCAAGATGTGGGGCTTGGGGCAACCGGCTACACCTTC
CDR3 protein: CASSQDVGLGATGYTF

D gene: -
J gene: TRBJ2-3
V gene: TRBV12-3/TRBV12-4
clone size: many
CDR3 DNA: TGTGCCAGCAGAAGGGGCCCCGGACTTAATACGCAGTATTTT
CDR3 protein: CASRRGPGLNTQYF

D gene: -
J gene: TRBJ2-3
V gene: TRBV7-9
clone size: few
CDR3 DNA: TGTGCCAGCAGCCGGGTCGGGGCGGATACGCAGTATTTT
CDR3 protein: CASSRVGADTQYF

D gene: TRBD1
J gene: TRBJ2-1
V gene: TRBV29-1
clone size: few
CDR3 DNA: TGCAGCGACCCGGACAGGGTGGCGCGGAATGAGCAGTTCTTC
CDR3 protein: CSDPDRVARNEQFF

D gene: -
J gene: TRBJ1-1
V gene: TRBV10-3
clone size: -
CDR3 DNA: TGTGCCATCCGGGCAGGTAACACTGAAGCTTTCTTT
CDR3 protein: CAIRAGNTEAFF

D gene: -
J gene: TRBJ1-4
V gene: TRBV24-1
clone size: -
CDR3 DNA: TGTGCCGCGGACACTGAAAAACTGTTTTTT
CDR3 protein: CAADTEKLFF

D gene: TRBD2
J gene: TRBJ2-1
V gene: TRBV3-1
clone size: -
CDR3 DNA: TGTGCCAGCAACGTTCTAGCGGGAGGGGTAAATGAGCAGTTCTTC
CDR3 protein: CASNVLAGGVNEQFF

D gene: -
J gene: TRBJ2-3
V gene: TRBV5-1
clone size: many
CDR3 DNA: TGCGCCAGCAGCTTGGGGACAGCTACTAGCACAGATACGCAGTATTTT
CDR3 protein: CASSLGTATSTDTQYF

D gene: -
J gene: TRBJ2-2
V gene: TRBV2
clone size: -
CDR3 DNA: TGTGCCAGCAATCCGGGCCCGAACACCGGGGAGCTGTTTTTT
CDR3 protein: CASNPGPNTGELFF

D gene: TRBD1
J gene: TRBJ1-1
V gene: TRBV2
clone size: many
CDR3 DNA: TGTGCCAGCAGAGTCGATGTACGGACAGGGGACTTGAACACTGAAGCTTTCTTT
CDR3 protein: CASRVDVRTGDLNTEAFF

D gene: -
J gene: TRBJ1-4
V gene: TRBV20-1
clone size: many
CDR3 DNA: TGCAGTGCTAGAGTTCGGCCAGCCTATAATGAAAAACTGTTTTTT
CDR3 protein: CSARVRPAYNEKLFF

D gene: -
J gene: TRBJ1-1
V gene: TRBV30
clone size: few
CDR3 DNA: TGTGCCTGGGAATTGGAGGGCACTGAAGCTTTCTTT
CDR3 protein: CAWELEGTEAFF

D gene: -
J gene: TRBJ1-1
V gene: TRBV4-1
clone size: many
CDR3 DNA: TGCGCCAGCAGCCAAGTCTCTGTGGCTGAAGCTTTCTTT
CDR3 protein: CASSQVSVAEAFF

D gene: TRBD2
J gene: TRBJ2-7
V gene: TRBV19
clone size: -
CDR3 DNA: TGTGCCAGTAGGGATCGCGGGGGGCCCTACGAGCAGTACTTC
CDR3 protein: CASRDRGGPYEQYF

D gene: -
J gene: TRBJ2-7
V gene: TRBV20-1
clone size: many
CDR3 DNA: TGCAGTGTCAGCGATGCGAGTAGCTCCTACGAGCAGTACTTC
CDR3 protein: CSVSDASSSYEQYF

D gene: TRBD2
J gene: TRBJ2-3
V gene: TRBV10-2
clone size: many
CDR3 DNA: TGCGCCAGCAGTGTACTAGCGGTCGGCACAGATACGCAGTATTTT
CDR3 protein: CASSVLAVGTDTQYF

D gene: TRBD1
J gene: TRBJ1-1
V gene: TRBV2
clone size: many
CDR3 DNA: TGTGCCTGGAAGGACAGGTTCAACACTGAAGCTTTCTTT
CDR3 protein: CAWKDRFNTEAFF

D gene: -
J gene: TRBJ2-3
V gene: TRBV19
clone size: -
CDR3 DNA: TGTGCCAGCGAGGAGGGAGGCACAGATACGCAGTATTTT
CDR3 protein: CASEEGGTDTQYF

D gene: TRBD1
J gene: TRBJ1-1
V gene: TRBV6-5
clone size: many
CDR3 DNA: TGTGCCAGCATTGGGACAGGGGATAACACTGAAGCTTTCTTT
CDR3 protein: CASIGTGDNTEAFF

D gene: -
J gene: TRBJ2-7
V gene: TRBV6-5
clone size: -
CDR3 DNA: TGTGCCAGCAGTTACTCGGCAGGGCGTGGGGCCTACGAGCAGTACTTC
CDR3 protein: CASSYSAGRGAYEQYF

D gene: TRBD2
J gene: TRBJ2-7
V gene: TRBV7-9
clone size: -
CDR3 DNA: TGTGCCAGCAGCTTAGGACTAGCGGGGACCCCCTACGAGCAGTACTTC
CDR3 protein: CASSLGLAGTPYEQYF

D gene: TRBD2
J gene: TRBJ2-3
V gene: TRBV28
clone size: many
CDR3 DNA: TGTGCCAGCAGTCGGACTAGCGGCACAGATACGCAGTATTTT
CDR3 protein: CASSRTSGTDTQYF

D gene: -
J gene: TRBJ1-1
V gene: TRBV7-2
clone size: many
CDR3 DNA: TGTGCCAGCAGCTTAGTCCCTGGCAACACTGAAGCTTTCTTT
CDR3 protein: CASSLVPGNTEAFF

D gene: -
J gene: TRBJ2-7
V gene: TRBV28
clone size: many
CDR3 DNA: TGTGCCAGCAGTTTAAAGAACGCAGGGATTTTTACGGCCCTCTACGAGCAGTACTTC
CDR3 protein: CASSLKNAGIFTALYEQYF

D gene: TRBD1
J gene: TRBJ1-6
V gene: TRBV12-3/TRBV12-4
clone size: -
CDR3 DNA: TGTGCCAGCACCTCCTCATACCGACAGGGGTTATTGCCGACCTATAATTCACCCCTCCACTTT
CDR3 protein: CASTSSYRQGLLPTYNSPLHF

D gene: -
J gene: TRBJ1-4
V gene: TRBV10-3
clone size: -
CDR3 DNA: TGTGCCATCAGTGAGTCCGTGGGGTCTGTCGAAAAACTGTTTTTT
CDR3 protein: CAISESVGSVEKLFF

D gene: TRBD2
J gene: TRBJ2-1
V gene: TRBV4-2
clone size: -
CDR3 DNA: TGTGCCAGCAGCCGTTCTAGCGGAGGGATAAATGAGCAGTTCTTC
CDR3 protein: CASSRSSGGINEQFF

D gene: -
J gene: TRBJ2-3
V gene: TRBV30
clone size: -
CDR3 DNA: TGTGCCTGGAGCTCAGAGACAGGACCGCCTCATTCTAGCACAGATACGCAGTATTTT
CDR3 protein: CAWSSETGPPHSSTDTQYF

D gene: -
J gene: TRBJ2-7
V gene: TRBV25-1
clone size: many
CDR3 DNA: TGTGCCAGCAGTGATCCCACTCCGGGAGTCTACGAGCAGTACTTC
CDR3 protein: CASSDPTPGVYEQYF

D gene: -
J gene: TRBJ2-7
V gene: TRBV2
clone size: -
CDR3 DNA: TGTGCCAGCAGTGGAATGGTCTACGAGCAGTACTTC
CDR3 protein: CASSGMVYEQYF

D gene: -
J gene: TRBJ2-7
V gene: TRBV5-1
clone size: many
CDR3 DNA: TGCGCCAGCAGCTTCGGCGCAGGTAGCTACGAGCAGTACTTC
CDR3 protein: CASSFGAGSYEQYF